One T cell receptor beta chain is described in this entry. Its antigen remains undetermined. Qualities for individual bases were not recorded, and no much larger clone is one base off. This entry is derived from a study of blood T cell repertoires in COVID-19 (dated by TCRdb to 2018 to 2021). At the level of the whole study: The collaborator samples originated in the United States, Italy and Spain and spanned the acute and convalescent phases of COVID-19. Where HLA class I and class II types were available, the types were taken from metadata supplied by the sample provider, not from assay-based typing. A freely available public database, intended as a resource for researchers studying the immune response to SARS-CoV-2, is where the repertoires were released. Subjects who had been exposed to COVID-19, were actively infected with it, or had recovered from it provided the deeply sampled blood TCRbeta repertoires that made up the dataset. The sample metadata nearly always contained a de-identified subject ID, COVID-19 status, age in years and sex. Samples were obtained from the ongoing ImmuneRACE study (first 160 participants) and from 1,254 subjects provided by 6 global collaborators. The material from the prospective study consisted of cDNA or gDNA derived from T cells, B-cell-depleted T cells, or PBMCs. Findings and caveats that apply to the study as a whole: The quantity of clinical and demographic metadata differed by source and by participant and was supplied without curation.

The trim is 4 bases for V and 2 bases for J, with a gap of 9 bases between the germline ends. From the cysteine up to the phenylalanine, the CDR3 has a length of 15 residues. The read is trimmed to its CDR3 DNA, 45 bases read in frame from base 1. The germline V gene gives CDR1 as MDHEN and CDR2 as SYDVKM. In Seattle, one collaborating source enrolled patients while the infection was active and tracked those patients longitudinally over the course of disease. Collaborating institutions collected whole blood in K2EDTA tubes following their own protocols. For TCRbeta analysis, collaborators shipped samples in one of three forms: frozen whole blood, isolated PBMCs, or DNA extracted from either of those sample types. TCRbeta CDR3 regions were amplified from genomic DNA by means of the immunoSEQ Assay, a bias-controlled multiplex PCR. In the source study's methods: Nucleated cell counts per sample were estimated from amplification of reference gene primers within the assay. To quantify the absolute abundance of each unique TCRbeta CDR3 rearrangement, sequence reads were collapsed and filtered. Productive Simpson clonality was computed per sample as the square root of Simpson's diversity index over productive rearrangements. The source is immuneACCESS, and TCRdb retained only in-frame sequences with V and J called. Part of the clones is not carried over; for the studies checked, unresolved V genes explain less than half of this, and the remainder is unexplained. D and trimming come from the DNA, and the V and J calls and clone size come from that table. The sample data list 300,000 to 400,000 clones, and roughly 87% of these were observed just once. The top ten hold just over 9.5% of the sample.

The source is a man aged 25-45 years with COVID-19, enrolled during active disease. The sequencing sample was made of peripheral blood. The rearrangement joined TRBV28 to TRBJ1-6; a confident D gene designation cannot be given. In nucleotide form, the sequence is TGTGCCAGCAGTTGGCAGGCCGCCTATAATTCACCCCTCCACTTT. This sequence encodes CASSWQAAYNSPLHF.